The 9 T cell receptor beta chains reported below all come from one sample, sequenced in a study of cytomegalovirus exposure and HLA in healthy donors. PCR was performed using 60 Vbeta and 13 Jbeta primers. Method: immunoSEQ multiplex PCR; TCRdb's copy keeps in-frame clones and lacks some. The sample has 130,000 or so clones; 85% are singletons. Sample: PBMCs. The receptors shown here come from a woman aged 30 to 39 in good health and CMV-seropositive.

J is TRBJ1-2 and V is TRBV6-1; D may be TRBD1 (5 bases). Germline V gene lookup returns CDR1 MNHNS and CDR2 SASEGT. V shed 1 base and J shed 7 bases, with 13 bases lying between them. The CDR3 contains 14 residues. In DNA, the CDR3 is TGTGCCAGCAGTGAAGTTGGGGGACTGAGTGGCTACACCTTC. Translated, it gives CASSEVGGLSGYTF.

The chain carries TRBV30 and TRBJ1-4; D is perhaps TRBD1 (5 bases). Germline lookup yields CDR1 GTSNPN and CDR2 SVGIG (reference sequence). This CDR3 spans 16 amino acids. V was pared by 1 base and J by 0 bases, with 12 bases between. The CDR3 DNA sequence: TGTGCCTGGAGTGGGACATTCCCCTCAACTAATGAAAAACTGTTTTTT. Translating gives CAWSGTFPSTNEKLFF.

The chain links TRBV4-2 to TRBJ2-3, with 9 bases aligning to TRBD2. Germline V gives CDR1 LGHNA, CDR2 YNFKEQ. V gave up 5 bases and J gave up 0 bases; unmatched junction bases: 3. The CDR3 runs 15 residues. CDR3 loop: CASSASGVSTDTQYF. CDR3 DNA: TGTGCCAGCAGCGCTAGCGGGGTAAGCACAGATACGCAGTATTTT.

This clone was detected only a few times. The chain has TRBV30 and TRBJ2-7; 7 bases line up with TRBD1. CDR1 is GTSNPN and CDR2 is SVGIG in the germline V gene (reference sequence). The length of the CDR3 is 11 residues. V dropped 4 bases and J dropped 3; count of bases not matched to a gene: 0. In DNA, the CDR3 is TGTGCCTGGACAGGGGGCTACGAGCAGTACTTC. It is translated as CAWTGGYEQYF.

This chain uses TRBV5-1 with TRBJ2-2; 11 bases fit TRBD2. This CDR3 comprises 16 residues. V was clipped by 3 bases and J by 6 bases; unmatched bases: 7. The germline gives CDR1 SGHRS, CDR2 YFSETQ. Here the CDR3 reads CASSSLAGGPAGELFF. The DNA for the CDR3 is TGCGCCAGCAGCTCCTTAGCGGGAGGGCCGGCCGGGGAGCTGTTTTTT.

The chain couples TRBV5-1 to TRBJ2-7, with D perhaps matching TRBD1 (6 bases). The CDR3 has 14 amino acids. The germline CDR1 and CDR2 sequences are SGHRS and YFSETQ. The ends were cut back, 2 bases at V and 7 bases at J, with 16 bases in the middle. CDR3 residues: CASSLAGEGVEQYF. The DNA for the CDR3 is TGCGCCAGCAGCTTAGCAGGCGAGGGGGTGGAGCAGTACTTC. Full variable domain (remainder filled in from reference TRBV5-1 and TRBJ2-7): KAGVTQTPRYLIKTRGQQVTLSCSPISGHRSVSWYQQTPGQGLQFLFEYFSETQRNKGNFPGRFSGRQFSNSRSEMNVSTLELGDSALYLCASSLAGEGVEQYFGPGTRLTVT.

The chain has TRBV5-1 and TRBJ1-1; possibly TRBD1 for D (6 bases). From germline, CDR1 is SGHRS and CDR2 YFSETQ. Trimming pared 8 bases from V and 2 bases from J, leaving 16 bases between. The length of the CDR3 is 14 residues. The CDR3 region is CASTDRPLNTEAFF. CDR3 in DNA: TGCGCCAGTACCGACAGGCCCCTTAACACTGAAGCTTTCTTT. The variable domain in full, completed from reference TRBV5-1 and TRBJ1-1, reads KAGVTQTPRYLIKTRGQQVTLSCSPISGHRSVSWYQQTPGQGLQFLFEYFSETQRNKGNFPGRFSGRQFSNSRSEMNVSTLELGDSALYLCASTDRPLNTEAFFGQGTRLTVV.

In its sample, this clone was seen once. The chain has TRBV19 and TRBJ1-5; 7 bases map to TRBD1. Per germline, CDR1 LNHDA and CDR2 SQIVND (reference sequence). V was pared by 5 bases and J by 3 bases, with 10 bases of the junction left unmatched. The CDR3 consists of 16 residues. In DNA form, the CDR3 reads TGTGCCAGTAGTTCATTTGGACAGGCGACCAATCAGCCCCAGCATTTT. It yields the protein CASSSFGQATNQPQHF.

CDR3 loop: CATSRGAGINEQFF. Written as DNA, the CDR3 is TGTGCCACCAGCAGAGGGGCGGGAATCAATGAGCAGTTCTTC. This sequence joins TRBV15 and TRBJ2-1, with D possibly matching TRBD2 (6 bases). Trimming cost V 1 base and J 6 bases, with 10 bases left between them. This CDR3 has 14 amino acids. Germline V gene lookup returns CDR1 LNHNV and CDR2 YYDKDF (reference sequence).